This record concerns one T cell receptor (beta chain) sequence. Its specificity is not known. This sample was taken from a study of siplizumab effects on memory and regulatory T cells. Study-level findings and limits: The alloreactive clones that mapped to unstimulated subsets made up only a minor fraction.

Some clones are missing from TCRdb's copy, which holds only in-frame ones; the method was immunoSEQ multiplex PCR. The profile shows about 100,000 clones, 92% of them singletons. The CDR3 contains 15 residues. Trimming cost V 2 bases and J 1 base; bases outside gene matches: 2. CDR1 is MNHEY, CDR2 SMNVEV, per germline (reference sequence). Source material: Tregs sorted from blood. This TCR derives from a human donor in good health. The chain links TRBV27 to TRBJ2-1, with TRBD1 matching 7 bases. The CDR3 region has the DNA TGTGCCAGCAGTTTACGACAGGGTTCCTACAATGAGCAGTTCTTC. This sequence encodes CASSLRQGSYNEQFF.